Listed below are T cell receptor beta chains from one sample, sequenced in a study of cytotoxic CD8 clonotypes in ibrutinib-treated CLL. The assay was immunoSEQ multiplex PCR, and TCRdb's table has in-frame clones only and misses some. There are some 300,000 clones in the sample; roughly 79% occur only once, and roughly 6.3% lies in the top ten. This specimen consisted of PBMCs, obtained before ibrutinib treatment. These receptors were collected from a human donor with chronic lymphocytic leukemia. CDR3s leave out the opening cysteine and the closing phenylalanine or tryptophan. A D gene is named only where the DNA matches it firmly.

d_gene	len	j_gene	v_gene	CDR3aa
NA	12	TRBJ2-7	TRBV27	ASSPSWVSYEQY
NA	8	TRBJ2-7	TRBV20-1	SASTSEQY
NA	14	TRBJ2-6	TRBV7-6	ASSLRPGKITNVLT
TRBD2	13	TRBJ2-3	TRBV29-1	SVGLAGGSADTQY
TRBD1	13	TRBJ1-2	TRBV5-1	ASRQDRQGAWGYT
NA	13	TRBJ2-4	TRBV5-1	ASSSNREGENIQY
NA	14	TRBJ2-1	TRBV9	ASSGRTGARDNEQF
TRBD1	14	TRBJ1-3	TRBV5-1	ASSLEAGGPGNTIY
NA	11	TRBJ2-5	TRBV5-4	ASSGDIQETQY
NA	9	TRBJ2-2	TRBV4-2	ASSRDGELF
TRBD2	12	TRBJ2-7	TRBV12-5	ASGLAGGIGEQY
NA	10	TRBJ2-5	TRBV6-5	ASSYGWGTQY